Each of the 20 T cell receptor beta chains below was sequenced from the same sample in a study of response to subunit inactivated influenza vaccine. In TCRdb, the RT-PCR reads were re-called with MiXCR into one record per CDR3 protein. The sample lists 500,000 to 600,000 distinct CDR3 sequences, 12% to 15% occurring once. This specimen was PBMCs from blood, taken approximately 13 days after vaccination. Receptor source: a man aged 50 or older who received an inactivated influenza vaccine.

V is TRBV11-1 and J is TRBJ2-3, with 8 bases that match TRBD2. V dropped 6 bases and J dropped 4; count of bases not matched to a gene: 24. CDR3 size: 20 residues. Germline CDR1 is SGHAT and CDR2 is FQDESV (reference sequence). CDR3 nucleotide sequence: TGTGCCAGCAGACCCCGGGGGACCCACTTAACGTCTAGCGGGTCAGATACGCAGTATTTT. Amino acid sequence: CASRPRGTHLTSSGSDTQYF.

This clonotype was seen ten or more times. The chain carries TRBV7-2 and TRBJ1-2; perhaps TRBD1 as D (5 bases). From germline, CDR1 is SGHTA and CDR2 FQGNSA. This CDR3 is 14 amino acids long. Trimming took 1 base from V and 2 from J, leaving 8 bases between them. The CDR3: CASSLGGENYGYTF. The CDR3 region has the DNA TGTGCCAGCAGCTTAGGGGGGGAAAACTATGGCTACACCTTC.

This clonotype was counted a few times. V is TRBV6-2 or TRBV6-3 and J is TRBJ2-7; 7 bases are shared with TRBD1. Germline V gene sequence: CDR1 MNHEY, CDR2 SVGEGT. This CDR3 is built from 14 residues. J lost 1 base, V lost 6 bases, and 6 bases had no gene match. This chain's CDR3 is CASRSDRISYEQYF. The CDR3 DNA follows: TGTGCCAGCAGATCGGACAGGATATCCTACGAGCAGTACTTC.

This clonotype was seen more than once but under ten times. The chain links TRBV28 to TRBJ2-7, with D possibly called TRBD1 or TRBD2 (5 bases each). The germline CDR1 and CDR2 sequences are MDHEN and SYDVKM. The CDR3 has 14 amino acids. V lost 2 bases to trimming and J lost 0 bases, with 8 bases between them. CDR3: CASSLRDHSYEQYF. The DNA of the CDR3 is TGTGCCAGCAGTTTAAGGGACCACTCCTACGAGCAGTACTTC.

This clonotype was counted between two and nine times. This chain connects TRBV10-3 to TRBJ2-1; TRBD2 aligns across 15 bases. Looked up from germline, CDR1 is ENHRY and CDR2 is SYGVKD. CDR3 length: 14 amino acids. V trimming: 4 bases; J trimming: 9 bases; junction bases outside the gene matches: 1. Here the CDR3 DNA reads TGTGCCATCAGTGGGACTAGCGGGAGGGCTGAGCAGTTCTTC. Translation: CAISGTSGRAEQFF.

This chain joins TRBV28 and TRBJ2-1, with 7 nucleotides matching TRBD1. The CDR3 covers 13 residues. The trim removed 5 bases at V and 5 bases at J, leaving 3 bases unmatched. Looked up from germline, CDR1 is MDHEN and CDR2 is SYDVKM. This CDR3 is CASSAGQDNEQFF. The CDR3 DNA follows: TGTGCCAGCAGTGCCGGACAGGACAATGAGCAGTTCTTC.

The chain joins TRBV2 to TRBJ2-6; no clear D gene. The CDR3 has 14 residues. The germline gives CDR1 SNHLY, CDR2 FYNNEI. V shed 8 bases and J shed 3 bases, with 11 bases lying between them. CDR3 nucleotides: TGTGCCAGCCAGCTGGGTAATGGGGCCAACGTCCTGACTTTC. Its protein is CASQLGNGANVLTF.

This clonotype has a count of ten or more. This rearrangement joins TRBV30 to TRBJ2-7, with a tentative D call TRBD2 (5 bases). The V gene's germline CDR1 is GTSNPN and CDR2 SVGIG (reference sequence). This CDR3 region has 15 residues. Deletions cut 2 bases from V and 3 bases from J, with 17 bases between. As DNA, the CDR3 is TGTGCCTGGAGTCCCACAGCTAGCCGAATCTACGAGCAGTACTTC. Translation: CAWSPTASRIYEQYF.

This clonotype has only a few counts. The chain uses TRBV20-1 and TRBJ2-7; 9 bases line up with TRBD2. The CDR3 sequence is 14 residues long. V shed 0 bases, J shed 3 bases, and the junction held 3 bases outside the gene matches. Germline CDR1 reads DFQATT; CDR2 reads SNEGSKA (reference sequence). The CDR3 spells CSARDLSGSYEQYF. The DNA of the CDR3 is TGCAGTGCTAGAGATCTTAGCGGGAGCTACGAGCAGTACTTC.

The sample holds one count of this clonotype. The chain couples TRBV5-1 to TRBJ1-4, with D possibly TRBD1 on 6 matching bases. Deletions cut 1 base from V and 4 bases from J, with 11 bases between. Germline-derived CDR1 and CDR2 are SGHRS and YFSETQ. The CDR3 is made up of 15 amino acids. The CDR3 DNA reads as TGCGCCAGCAGCTTGTATTCAGGGGATAATGAAAAACTGTTTTTT. Encoded protein: CASSLYSGDNEKLFF.

This clonotype was seen only a few times. This chain uses TRBV20-1 with TRBJ1-4; D is uncertain. The V gene's germline CDR1 is DFQATT and CDR2 SNEGSKA (reference sequence). The CDR3 has 13 residues. Trimming removed 5 bases at V and 7 bases at J, with 14 bases between. Written as DNA, the CDR3 is TGCAGTGCTCAGAGGGATGTTCGTGAAAAACTGTTTTTT. Its translation is CSAQRDVREKLFF.

This CDR3 reads CASSYLQGREEQYF. In nucleotides, the CDR3 is TGTGCCAGCAGTTACCTACAGGGACGGGAGGAGCAGTACTTC. The chain couples TRBV6-5 to TRBJ2-7; D might be TRBD1 or TRBD2, each matching 6 bases. V lost 2 bases and J 7 bases, leaving 15 bases between the germline ends. This CDR3 is 14 amino acids long. In germline, CDR1 is MNHEY, CDR2 SVGAGI.

This clonotype turned up a few times. The V and J genes are TRBV15 and TRBJ2-4, with D perhaps TRBD1 (5 bases). With 2 bases removed from V and 2 bases from J, the gap between germline ends came to 19 bases. The CDR3 consists of 18 residues. The germline gives CDR1 LNHNV, CDR2 YYDKDF (reference sequence). The CDR3 DNA sequence: TGTGCCACCAGCAGATCCAGACAGCGTGAAGGGCCCAAAAACATTCAGTACTTC. Residues: CATSRSRQREGPKNIQYF.

The sample holds a few counts of this clonotype. This sequence joins TRBV6-2 or TRBV6-3 and TRBJ2-6, with 9 bases fitting TRBD1. J lost 0 bases, V lost 9 bases, and 12 bases had no gene match. Germline assignment: CDR1 MNHEY and CDR2 SVGEGT. CDR3 length equals 18 residues. The chain's CDR3 is CASRGGQGKYSGANVLTF. The CDR3 region has the DNA TGTGCCAGTCGTGGGGGACAGGGAAAATACTCTGGGGCCAACGTCCTGACTTTC.

The J gene is TRBJ2-7, the V gene TRBV6-5; the match to TRBD1 covers 9 bases. This CDR3 has 15 amino acids. The J segment lost 6 bases and the V segment lost 3 bases, leaving 9 bases of the junction unmatched. Germline CDR1 MNHEY, CDR2 SVGAGI. In DNA form, the CDR3 reads TGTGCCAGCAGTTATTCCGGGACAGGGCGTTCCGAGCAGTACTTC. Translation: CASSYSGTGRSEQYF.

The chain carries TRBV10-3 and TRBJ2-6; 8 nucleotides align to TRBD1. Germline V lookup: CDR1 ENHRY, CDR2 SYGVKD. The trim removed 6 bases at V and 1 base at J, leaving 8 bases unmatched. There are 17 residues in the CDR3. For the CDR3, the DNA is TGTGCCATCAGATCCGGGACAGGAATGTCTGGGGCCAACGTCCTGACTTTC. Encoded protein: CAIRSGTGMSGANVLTF.

V is TRBV12-3 or TRBV12-4 and J is TRBJ1-5; 8 positions agree with TRBD1. The V segment lost 6 bases and the J segment 6 bases; nucleotides outside the gene matches: 10. This CDR3 is 15 amino acids long. The CDR3 protein is CASSYSAGGGQPQHF. DNA of the CDR3: TGTGCCAGCAGCTACTCGGCAGGGGGCGGTCAGCCCCAGCATTTT.

V and J are TRBV6-1 and TRBJ2-5; D tentatively reads TRBD1 or TRBD2 (6 bases each). The CDR3 contains 17 residues. The V end lost 5 bases, the J end lost 0 bases, and 19 bases lay between the germline ends. Germline V gives CDR1 MNHNS, CDR2 SASEGT. The CDR3 protein is CASSTRRGVGYQETQYF. CDR3 nucleotides: TGTGCCAGCAGTACCAGGAGGGGGGTCGGGTACCAAGAGACCCAGTACTTC.

This clonotype was observed a handful of times. The gene calls are TRBV12-3 or TRBV12-4 and TRBJ1-1; a weak D match, TRBD1 (5 bases). CDR3 length: 14 residues. Trimming pared 7 bases from V and 5 bases from J, leaving 17 bases between. In nucleotides, the CDR3 is TGTGCCAGCACCCCGACAGCCTGGAATACTGAAGCTTTCTTT. Amino acids: CASTPTAWNTEAFF.

This clonotype occurred many times. The chain uses TRBV4-3 and TRBJ2-5; 10 bases align to TRBD1. Trimming cost V 3 bases and J 5 bases; bases outside gene matches: 3. Germline loops: CDR1 LGHNA, CDR2 YSLEER. CDR3 size: 14 residues. CDR3 nucleotide sequence: TGCGCCAGCAGCCAGACAGGGGGCGCGGAGACCCAGTACTTC. It encodes CASSQTGGAETQYF.